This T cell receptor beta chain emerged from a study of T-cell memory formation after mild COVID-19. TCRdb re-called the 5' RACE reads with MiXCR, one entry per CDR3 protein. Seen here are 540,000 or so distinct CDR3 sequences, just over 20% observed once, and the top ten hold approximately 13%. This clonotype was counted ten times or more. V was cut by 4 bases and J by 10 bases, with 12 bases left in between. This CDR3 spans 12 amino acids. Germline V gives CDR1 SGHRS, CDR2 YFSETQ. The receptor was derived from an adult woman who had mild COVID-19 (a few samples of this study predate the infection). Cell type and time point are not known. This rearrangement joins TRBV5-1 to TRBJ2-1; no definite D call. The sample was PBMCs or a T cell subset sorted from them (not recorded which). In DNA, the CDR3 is TGCGCCAGCAGCCTAACCCGGGCCGAGCAGTTCTTC. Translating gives CASSLTRAEQFF.